This T cell receptor beta chain was retrieved from a study of blood T cell repertoires in COVID-19. Study context: The study drew acute and convalescent COVID-19 samples from the United States, Italy and Spain.

Germline V gene data show CDR1 as PRHDT and CDR2 as FYEKMQ (reference sequence). V lost 3 bases and J 4 bases, leaving 15 bases between the germline ends. This CDR3 contains 16 residues. Authors' methods: Amplification of reference gene primers provided the estimated nucleated cell counts. TCRdb's copy holds only in-frame clones and misses some; the assay was immunoSEQ multiplex PCR. V, J and clone size are those of that table, while D and trimming were read from the DNA. The data show under 75,000 clones, roughly 87% seen once. The sample holds a few counts of this clone. The chain is built from TRBV13 and TRBJ2-2; weak D call: TRBD1 (6 bases). Sequenced input: peripheral blood. The sequence came from a woman aged 18-35 years with acute or convalescent COVID-19. CDR3 sequence reads: CASSFQGGVTTGELFF. In nucleotides, the CDR3 is TGTGCCAGCAGCTTCCAAGGGGGAGTTACCACCGGGGAGCTGTTTTTT.